This T cell receptor beta chain was sequenced in a study of blood T cell repertoires in COVID-19. Study background: The study drew acute and convalescent COVID-19 samples from the United States, Italy and Spain. PBMCs, B-cell-depleted T cells, or T cells were the source of the cDNA or gDNA that made up the material.

Patients at the Seattle site were enrolled during active infection and followed longitudinally. In the study's own analysis: For nucleated cells, counts were estimated from reference gene primer amplification. The table came from immunoSEQ multiplex PCR; TCRdb's copy has only in-frame clones and leaves some out. V and J calls plus clone size are reproduced from that table; the DNA served to infer D and trimming. The data show 60,000 to 85,000 clones, with roughly nine tenths seen just once and 6% to 7.5% held by the top ten. V lost 3 bases and J 3 bases, leaving 3 bases between the germline ends. This CDR3 region has 11 residues.

This TCR derives from a man between 40 and 49 years old with COVID-19, enrolled during active disease. The specimen sequenced was peripheral blood. The chain carries TRBV12-3 or TRBV12-4 and TRBJ2-7, with D hard to call. CDR3 in amino acids: CASSFNYEQYF. The CDR3 DNA reads as TGTGCCAGCAGTTTCAACTACGAGCAGTACTTC.